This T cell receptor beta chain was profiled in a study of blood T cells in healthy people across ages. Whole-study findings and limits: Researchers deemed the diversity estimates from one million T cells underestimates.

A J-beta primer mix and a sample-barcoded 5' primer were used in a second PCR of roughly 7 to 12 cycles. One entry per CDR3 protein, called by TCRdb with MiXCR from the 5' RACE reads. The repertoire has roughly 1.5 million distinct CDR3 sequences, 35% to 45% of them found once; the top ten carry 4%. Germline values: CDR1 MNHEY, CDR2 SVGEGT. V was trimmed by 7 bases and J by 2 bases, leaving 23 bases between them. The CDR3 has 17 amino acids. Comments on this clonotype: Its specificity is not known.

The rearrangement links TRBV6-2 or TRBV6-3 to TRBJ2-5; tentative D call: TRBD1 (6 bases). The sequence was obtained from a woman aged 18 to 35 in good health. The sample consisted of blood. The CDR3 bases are TGTGCCAGCACCTCAGTTCCCCAAGCAGGGGTACAAGAGACCCAGTACTTC. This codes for CASTSVPQAGVQETQYF.